The clone carrying this T cell receptor beta chain was detected only a few times. Its specificity is unknown. These data are taken from a study of T-cell reconstitution after alpha-beta-depleted transplantation in children. Study-wide results and limits: One year post-transplant, T-cell counts and diversity were largely derived from T cells produced anew. At around two months after transplant, the alpha-beta T cells were reportedly derived from several hundred expanded clones that came from non-depleted graft cells. The study traced high day-60 TCRbeta diversity in some patients to surviving recipient T cells and thymic progenitors.

The CDR3 loop spans 19 amino acids. Germline CDR1 and CDR2: SGDLS and YYNGEE. J was trimmed by 2 bases and V by 0 bases; bases with no gene match: 8. Using unique molecular identifiers, the investigators prepared the TCRbeta library. Each CDR3 protein is one row after TCRdb ran MiXCR on the PCR reads. The sample gives 900,000 or so distinct CDR3 sequences, about 16% of which show up once; around 5.3% is in the top ten. The receptor's source is a male patient younger than 18 who had a stem cell transplant for acute lymphoblastic leukemia, so the T cells may come from the graft donor. The specimen was PBMCs, mostly from graft donor cells, collected 360 days after TCRalphabeta/CD19-depleted stem cell transplant. The rearrangement links TRBV9 to TRBJ2-6; the match to TRBD2 covers 10 bases. The CDR3 DNA sequence: TGTGCCAGCAGCGTAGCAGATAGCGGGAGGCTTCCTGGGGCCAACGTCCTGACTTTC. This translates into CASSVADSGRLPGANVLTF.